This T cell receptor beta chain appears in the sequencing data of a study of control samples from healthy donors and cancer patients. Data came from immunoSEQ multiplex PCR; TCRdb stores just in-frame clones and leaves some out. The clone table shows about 190,000 clones, with the ten largest holding roughly 2.2%. V was shortened by 6 bases and J by 8 bases, with 20 bases between the two germline ends. CDR3 length: 16 amino acids. Germline loops: CDR1 SGHVS, CDR2 FQNEAQ. This rearrangement joins TRBV7-8 to TRBJ1-6; D is ambiguous. The specimen sequenced was blood. The origin of this receptor is a woman aged 25-40 years in good health. The CDR3 here is CASSPYGRAGDSPLHF. CDR3 coding DNA: TGTGCCAGCAGTCCCTACGGGAGGGCCGGGGATTCACCCCTCCACTTT. Based on the CDR3 plus reference TRBV7-8 and TRBJ1-6, the full variable domain is GAGVSQSPRYKVAKRGQDVALRCDPISGHVSLFWYQQALGQGPEFLTYFQNEAQLDKSGLPSDRFFAERPEGSVSTLKIQRTQQEDSAVYLCASSPYGRAGDSPLHFGNGTRLTVT.